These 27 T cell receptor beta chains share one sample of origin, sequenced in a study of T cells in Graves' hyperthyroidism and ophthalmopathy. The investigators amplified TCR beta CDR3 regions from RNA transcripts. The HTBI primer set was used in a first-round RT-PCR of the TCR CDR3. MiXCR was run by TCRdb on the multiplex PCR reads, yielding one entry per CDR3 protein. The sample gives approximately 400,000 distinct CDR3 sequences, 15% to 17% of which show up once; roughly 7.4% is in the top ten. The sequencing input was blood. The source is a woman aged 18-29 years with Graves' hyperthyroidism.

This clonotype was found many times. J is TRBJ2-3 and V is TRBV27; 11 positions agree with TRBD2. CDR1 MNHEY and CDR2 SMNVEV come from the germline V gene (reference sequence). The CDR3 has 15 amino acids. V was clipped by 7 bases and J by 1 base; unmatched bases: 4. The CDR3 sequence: CASTSTSGGTDTQYF. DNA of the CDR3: TGTGCCAGCACCTCGACTAGCGGGGGCACAGATACGCAGTATTTT.

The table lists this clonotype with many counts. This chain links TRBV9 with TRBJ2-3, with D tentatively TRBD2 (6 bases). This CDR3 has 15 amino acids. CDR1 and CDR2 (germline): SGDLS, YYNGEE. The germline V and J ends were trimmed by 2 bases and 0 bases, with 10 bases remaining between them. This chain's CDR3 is CASSVGGSSTDTQYF. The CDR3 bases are TGTGCCAGCAGCGTTGGAGGGTCTAGCACAGATACGCAGTATTTT.

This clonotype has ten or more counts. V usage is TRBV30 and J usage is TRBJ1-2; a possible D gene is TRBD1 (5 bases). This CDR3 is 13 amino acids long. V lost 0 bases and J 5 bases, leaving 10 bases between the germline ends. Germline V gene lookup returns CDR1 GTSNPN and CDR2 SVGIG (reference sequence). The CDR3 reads CAWSVQGAYGYTF. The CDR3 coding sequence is TGTGCCTGGAGTGTACAAGGGGCATATGGCTACACCTTC.

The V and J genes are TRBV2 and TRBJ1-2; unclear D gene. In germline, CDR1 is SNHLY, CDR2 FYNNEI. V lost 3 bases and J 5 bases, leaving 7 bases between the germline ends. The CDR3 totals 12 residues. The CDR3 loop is CASSEGSYGYTF. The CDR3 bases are TGTGCCAGCAGTGAGGGGAGTTATGGCTACACCTTC.

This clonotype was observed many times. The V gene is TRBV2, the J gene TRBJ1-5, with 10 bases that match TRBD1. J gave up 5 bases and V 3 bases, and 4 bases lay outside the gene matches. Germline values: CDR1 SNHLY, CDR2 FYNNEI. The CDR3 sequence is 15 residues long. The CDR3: CASSEGQGYDQPQHF. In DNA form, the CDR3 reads TGTGCCAGCAGTGAGGGACAGGGGTACGATCAGCCCCAGCATTTT.

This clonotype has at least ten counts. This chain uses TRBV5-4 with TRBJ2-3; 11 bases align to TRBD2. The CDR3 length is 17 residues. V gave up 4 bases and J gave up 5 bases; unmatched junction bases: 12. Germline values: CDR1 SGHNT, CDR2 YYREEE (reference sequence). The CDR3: CASSGGLAGPLGDTQYF. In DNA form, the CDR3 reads TGTGCCAGCAGCGGAGGACTAGCGGGCCCCCTTGGAGATACGCAGTATTTT.

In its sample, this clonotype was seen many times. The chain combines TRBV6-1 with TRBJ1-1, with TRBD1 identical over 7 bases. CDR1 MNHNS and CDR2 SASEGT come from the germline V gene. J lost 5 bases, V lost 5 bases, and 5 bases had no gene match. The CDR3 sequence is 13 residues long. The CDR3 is CASSYRGLTEAFF. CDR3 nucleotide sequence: TGTGCCAGCAGTTATAGGGGGCTTACTGAAGCTTTCTTT.

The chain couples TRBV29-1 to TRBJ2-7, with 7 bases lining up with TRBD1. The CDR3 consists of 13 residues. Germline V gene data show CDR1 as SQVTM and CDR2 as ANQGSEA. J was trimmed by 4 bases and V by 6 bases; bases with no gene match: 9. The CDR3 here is CSVGQAPGYEQYF. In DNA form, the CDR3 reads TGCAGCGTCGGACAGGCGCCCGGGTACGAGCAGTACTTC.

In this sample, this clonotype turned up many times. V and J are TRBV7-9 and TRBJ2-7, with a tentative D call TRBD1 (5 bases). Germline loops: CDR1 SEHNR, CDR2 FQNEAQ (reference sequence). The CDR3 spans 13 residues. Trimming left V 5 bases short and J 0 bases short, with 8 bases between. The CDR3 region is CASSTGDSYEQYF. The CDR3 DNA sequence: TGTGCCAGCAGCACAGGTGACTCCTACGAGCAGTACTTC. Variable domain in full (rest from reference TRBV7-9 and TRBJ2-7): DTGVSQNPRHKITKRGQNVTFRCDPISEHNRLYWYRQTLGQGPEFLTYFQNEAQLEKSRLLSDRFSAERPKGSFSTLEIQRTEQGDSAMYLCASSTGDSYEQYFGPGTRLTVT.

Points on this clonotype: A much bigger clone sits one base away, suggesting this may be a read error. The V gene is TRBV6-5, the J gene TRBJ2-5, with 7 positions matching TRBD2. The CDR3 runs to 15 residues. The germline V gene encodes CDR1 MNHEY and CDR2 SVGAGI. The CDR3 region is CACSFTLADQETQYF. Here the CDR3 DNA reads TGTGCCTGCAGTTTCACGCTAGCGGACCAAGAGACCCAGTACTTC.

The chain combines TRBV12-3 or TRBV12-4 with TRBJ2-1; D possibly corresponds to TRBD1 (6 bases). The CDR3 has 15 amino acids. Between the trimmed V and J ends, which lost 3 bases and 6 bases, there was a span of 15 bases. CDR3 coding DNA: TGTGCCAGCAGTTTGAGGGGTGGGGGCGCCAATGAGCAGTTCTTC. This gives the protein CASSLRGGGANEQFF.

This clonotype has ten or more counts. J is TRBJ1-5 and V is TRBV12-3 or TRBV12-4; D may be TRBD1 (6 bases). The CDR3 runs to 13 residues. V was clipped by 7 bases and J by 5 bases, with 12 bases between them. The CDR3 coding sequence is TGTGCCAGCACCGGGGGGGGCTATCAGCCCCAGCATTTT. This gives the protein CASTGGGYQPQHF.

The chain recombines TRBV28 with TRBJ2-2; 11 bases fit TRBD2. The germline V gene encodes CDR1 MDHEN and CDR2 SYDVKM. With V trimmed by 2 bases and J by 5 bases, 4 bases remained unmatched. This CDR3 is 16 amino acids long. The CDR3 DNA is TGTGCCAGCAGTTTAAGACTAGCGGGGAGGACCGGGGAGCTGTTTTTT. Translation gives CASSLRLAGRTGELFF. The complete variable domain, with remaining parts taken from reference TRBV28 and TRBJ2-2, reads DVKVTQSSRYLVKRTGEKVFLECVQDMDHENMFWYRQDPGLGLRLIYFSYDVKMKEKGDIPEGYSVSREKKERFSLILESASTNQTSMYLCASSLRLAGRTGELFFGEGSRLTVL.

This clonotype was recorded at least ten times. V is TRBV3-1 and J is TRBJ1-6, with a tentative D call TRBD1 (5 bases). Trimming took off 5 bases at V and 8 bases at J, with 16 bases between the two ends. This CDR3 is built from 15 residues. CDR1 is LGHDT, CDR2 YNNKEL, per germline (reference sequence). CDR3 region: CASSSGGTDYSPLHF. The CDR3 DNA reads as TGTGCCAGCAGCTCAGGAGGGACCGACTATTCACCCCTCCACTTT.

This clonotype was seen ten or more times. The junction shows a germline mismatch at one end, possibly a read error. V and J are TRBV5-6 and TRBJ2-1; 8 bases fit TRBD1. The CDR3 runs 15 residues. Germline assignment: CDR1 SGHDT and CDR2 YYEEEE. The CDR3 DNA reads TGTGCCAGCAGCTACGACAGGGGTTCCTACAATGGGCAGTTCTTC. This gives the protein CASSYDRGSYNGQFF.

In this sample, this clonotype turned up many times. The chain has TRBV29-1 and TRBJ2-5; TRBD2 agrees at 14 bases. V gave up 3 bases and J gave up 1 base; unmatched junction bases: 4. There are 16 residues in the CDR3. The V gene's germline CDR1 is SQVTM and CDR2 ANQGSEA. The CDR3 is CSVEGGLAGAQETQYF. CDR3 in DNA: TGCAGCGTTGAGGGGGGACTAGCGGGAGCCCAAGAGACCCAGTACTTC.

CDR3 loop: CASSPGPKGEQFF. Here the CDR3 DNA reads TGTGCCAGCAGCCCCGGGCCCAAAGGTGAGCAGTTCTTC. This chain uses TRBV7-6 with TRBJ2-1; D unresolved. Germline V CDR1 and CDR2: SGHVS, FNYEAQ. The CDR3 is 13 amino acids. V gave up 5 bases and J gave up 9 bases, with 14 bases separating them.

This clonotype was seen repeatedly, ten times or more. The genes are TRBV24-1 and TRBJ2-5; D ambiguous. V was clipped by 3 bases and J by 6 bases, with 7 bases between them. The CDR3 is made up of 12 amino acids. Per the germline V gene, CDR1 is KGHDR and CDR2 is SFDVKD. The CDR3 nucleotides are TGTGCCACCAGTGATCCCGGTCAGACCCAGTACTTC. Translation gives CATSDPGQTQYF.

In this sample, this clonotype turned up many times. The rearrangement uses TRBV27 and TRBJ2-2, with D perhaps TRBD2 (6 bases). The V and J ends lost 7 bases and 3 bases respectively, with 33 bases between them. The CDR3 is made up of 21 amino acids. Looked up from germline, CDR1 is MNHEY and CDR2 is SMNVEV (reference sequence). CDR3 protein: CASTPKGSGLRIRDDTGELFF. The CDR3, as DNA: TGTGCCAGCACCCCCAAAGGGAGCGGGCTTCGAATACGTGACGACACCGGGGAGCTGTTTTTT.

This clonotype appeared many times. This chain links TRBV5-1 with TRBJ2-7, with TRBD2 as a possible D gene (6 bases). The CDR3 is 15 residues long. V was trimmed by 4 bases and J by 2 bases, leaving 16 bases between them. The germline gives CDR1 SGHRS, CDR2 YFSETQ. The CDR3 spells CASSQVPGDTYEQYF. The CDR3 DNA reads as TGCGCCAGCAGCCAGGTACCGGGAGACACCTACGAGCAGTACTTC.

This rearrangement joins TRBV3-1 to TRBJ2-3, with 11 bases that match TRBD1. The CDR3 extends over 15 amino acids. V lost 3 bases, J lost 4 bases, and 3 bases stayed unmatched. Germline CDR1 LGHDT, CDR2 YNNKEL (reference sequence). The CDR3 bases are TGTGCCAGCAGCCACGGGACAGGGGGGGCAGATACGCAGTATTTT. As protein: CASSHGTGGADTQYF.

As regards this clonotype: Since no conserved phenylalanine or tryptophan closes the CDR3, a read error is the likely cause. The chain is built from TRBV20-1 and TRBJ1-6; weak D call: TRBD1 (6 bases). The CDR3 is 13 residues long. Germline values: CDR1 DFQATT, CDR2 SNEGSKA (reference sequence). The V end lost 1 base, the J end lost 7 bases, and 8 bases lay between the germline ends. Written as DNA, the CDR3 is TGCAGTGCTAGAGGACAGGAGAATTCACCCCTCCACCTT. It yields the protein CSARGQENSPLHL.

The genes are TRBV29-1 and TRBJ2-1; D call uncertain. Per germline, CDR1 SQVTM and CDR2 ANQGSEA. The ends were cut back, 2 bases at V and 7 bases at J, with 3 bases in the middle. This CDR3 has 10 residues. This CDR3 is CSVEQNEQFF. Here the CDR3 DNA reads TGCAGCGTTGAACAAAATGAGCAGTTCTTC.

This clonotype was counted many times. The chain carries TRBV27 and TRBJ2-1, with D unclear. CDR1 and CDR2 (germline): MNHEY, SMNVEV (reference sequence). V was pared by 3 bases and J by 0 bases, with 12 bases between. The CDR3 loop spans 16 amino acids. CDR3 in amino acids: CASSFVDKSSYNEQFF. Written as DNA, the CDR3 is TGTGCCAGCAGTTTCGTAGACAAAAGCTCCTACAATGAGCAGTTCTTC.

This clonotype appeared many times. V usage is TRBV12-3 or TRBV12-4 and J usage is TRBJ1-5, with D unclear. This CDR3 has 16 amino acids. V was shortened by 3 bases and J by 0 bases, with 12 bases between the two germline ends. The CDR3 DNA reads TGTGCCAGCAGTTTGAATCCGGGGAATAGCAATCAGCCCCAGCATTTT. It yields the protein CASSLNPGNSNQPQHF.

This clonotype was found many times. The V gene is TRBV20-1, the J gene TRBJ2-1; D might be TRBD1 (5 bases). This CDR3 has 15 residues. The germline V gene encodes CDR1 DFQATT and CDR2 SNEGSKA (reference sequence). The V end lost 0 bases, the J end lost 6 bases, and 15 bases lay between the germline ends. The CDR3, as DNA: TGCAGTGCTAGAGATCTGACAGTGAGTCCCAATGAGCAGTTCTTC. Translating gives CSARDLTVSPNEQFF.

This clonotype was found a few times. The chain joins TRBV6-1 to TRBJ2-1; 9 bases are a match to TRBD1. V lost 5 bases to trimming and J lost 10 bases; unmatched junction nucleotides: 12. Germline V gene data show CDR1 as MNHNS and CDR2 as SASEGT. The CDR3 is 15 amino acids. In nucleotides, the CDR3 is TGTGCCAGCAGTCCCCGGGACAGGGTAATAGGAGAGCAGTTCTTC. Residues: CASSPRDRVIGEQFF.